This section outlines one TCR beta chain sequence together with its context. Its specificity is not known. The ends lost 7 bases at V and 4 bases at J; junction bases unmatched: 11. CDR3 size: 16 residues. Germline V gene sequence: CDR1 SGHRS, CDR2 YFSETQ. This sample was taken from a study of cytomegalovirus exposure and HLA in healthy donors. Notes on the study in general: Testing in vitro showed a few CMV-associated chains specific for CMV antigens.

Generated by immunoSEQ multiplex PCR, the TCRdb table keeps only in-frame clones and is missing some. The sample records around 300,000 clones, 86% being singletons. Sequenced input: PBMCs. The TCR was taken from a woman in her late teens or twenties in good health and CMV-seronegative. The chain joins TRBV5-1 to TRBJ1-3, with TRBD1 matching over 10 bases. CDR3 sequence reads: CASSPDRGLLGNTIYF. The CDR3 coding sequence is TGCGCCAGCTCCCCCGACAGGGGGCTGTTAGGAAACACCATATATTTT. Full variable domain (remainder filled in from reference TRBV5-1 and TRBJ1-3): KAGVTQTPRYLIKTRGQQVTLSCSPISGHRSVSWYQQTPGQGLQFLFEYFSETQRNKGNFPGRFSGRQFSNSRSEMNVSTLELGDSALYLCASSPDRGLLGNTIYFGEGSWLTVV.